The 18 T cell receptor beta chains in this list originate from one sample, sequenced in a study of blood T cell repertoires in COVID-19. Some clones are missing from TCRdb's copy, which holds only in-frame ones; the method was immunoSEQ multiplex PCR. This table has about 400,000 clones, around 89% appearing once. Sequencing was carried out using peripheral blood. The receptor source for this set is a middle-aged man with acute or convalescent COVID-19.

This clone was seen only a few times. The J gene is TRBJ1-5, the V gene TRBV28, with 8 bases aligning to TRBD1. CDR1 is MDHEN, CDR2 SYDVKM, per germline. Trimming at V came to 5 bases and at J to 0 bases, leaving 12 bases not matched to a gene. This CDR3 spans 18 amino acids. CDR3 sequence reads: CASSPTGTGLVSNQPQHF. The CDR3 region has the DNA TGTGCCAGCAGTCCTACCGGGACAGGCCTCGTTAGCAATCAGCCCCAGCATTTT. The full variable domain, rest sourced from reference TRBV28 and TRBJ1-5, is DVKVTQSSRYLVKRTGEKVFLECVQDMDHENMFWYRQDPGLGLRLIYFSYDVKMKEKGDIPEGYSVSREKKERFSLILESASTNQTSMYLCASSPTGTGLVSNQPQHFGDGTRLSIL.

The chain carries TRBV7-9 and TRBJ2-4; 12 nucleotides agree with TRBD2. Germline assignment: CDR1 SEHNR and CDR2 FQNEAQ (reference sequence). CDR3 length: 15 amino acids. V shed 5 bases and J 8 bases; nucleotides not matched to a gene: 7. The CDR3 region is CASSPSGGAFDIQYF. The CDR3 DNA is TGTGCCAGCAGCCCTAGCGGGGGGGCTTTTGACATTCAGTACTTC.

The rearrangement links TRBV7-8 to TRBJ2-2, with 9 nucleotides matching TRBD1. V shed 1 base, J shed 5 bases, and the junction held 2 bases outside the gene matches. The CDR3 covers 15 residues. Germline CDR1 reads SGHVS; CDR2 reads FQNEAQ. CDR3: CASSLDGTGTGELFF. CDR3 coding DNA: TGTGCCAGCAGCTTAGATGGGACAGGGACCGGGGAGCTGTTTTTT. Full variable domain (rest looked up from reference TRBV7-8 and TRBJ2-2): GAGVSQSPRYKVAKRGQDVALRCDPISGHVSLFWYQQALGQGPEFLTYFQNEAQLDKSGLPSDRFFAERPEGSVSTLKIQRTQQEDSAVYLCASSLDGTGTGELFFGEGSRLTVL.

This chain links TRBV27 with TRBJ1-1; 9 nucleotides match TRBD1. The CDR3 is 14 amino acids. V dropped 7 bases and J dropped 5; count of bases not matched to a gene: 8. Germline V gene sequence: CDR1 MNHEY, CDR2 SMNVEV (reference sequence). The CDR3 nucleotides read TGTGCCAGCACCCTGACAGGGGGGAGGACTGAAGCTTTCTTT. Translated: CASTLTGGRTEAFF.

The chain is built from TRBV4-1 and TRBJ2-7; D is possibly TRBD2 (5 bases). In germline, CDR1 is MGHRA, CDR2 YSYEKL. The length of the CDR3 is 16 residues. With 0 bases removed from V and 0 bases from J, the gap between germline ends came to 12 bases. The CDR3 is CASSQDRELSSYEQYF. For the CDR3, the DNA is TGCGCCAGCAGCCAAGATCGGGAACTGAGCTCCTACGAGCAGTACTTC.

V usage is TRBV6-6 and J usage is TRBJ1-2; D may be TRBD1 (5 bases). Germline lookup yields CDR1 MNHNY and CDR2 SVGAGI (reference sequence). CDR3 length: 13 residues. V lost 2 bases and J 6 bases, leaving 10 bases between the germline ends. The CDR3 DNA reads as TGTGCCAGCAGTTACGCAGGGTCCCATGGCTACACCTTC. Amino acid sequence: CASSYAGSHGYTF.

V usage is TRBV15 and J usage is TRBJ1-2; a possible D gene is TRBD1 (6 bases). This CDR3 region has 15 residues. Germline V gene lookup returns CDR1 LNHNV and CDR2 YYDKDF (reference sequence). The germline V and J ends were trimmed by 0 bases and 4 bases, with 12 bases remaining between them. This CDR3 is CATSRDLDRSYGYTF. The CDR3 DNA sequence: TGTGCCACCAGCAGAGATCTGGACAGATCCTATGGCTACACCTTC.

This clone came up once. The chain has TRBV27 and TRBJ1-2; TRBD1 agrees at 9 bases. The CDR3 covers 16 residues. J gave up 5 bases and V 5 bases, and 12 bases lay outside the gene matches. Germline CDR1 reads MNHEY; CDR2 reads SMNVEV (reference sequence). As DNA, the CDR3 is TGTGCCAGCAGTGGAAACAGACAGGGGGATTATTATGGCTACACCTTC. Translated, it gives CASSGNRQGDYYGYTF.

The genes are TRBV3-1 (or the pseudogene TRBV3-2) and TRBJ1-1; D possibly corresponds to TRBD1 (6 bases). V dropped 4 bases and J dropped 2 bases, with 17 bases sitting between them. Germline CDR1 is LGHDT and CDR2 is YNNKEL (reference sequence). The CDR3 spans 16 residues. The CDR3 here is CASSPRWGGHNTEAFF. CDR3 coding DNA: TGTGCCAGCAGCCCCCGTTGGGGGGGACACAACACTGAAGCTTTCTTT.

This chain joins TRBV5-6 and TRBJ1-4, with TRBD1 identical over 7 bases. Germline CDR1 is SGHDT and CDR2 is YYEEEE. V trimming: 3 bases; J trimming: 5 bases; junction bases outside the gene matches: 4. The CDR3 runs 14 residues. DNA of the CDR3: TGTGCCAGCAGCTGGGACAGATTAAATGAAAAACTGTTTTTT. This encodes CASSWDRLNEKLFF.

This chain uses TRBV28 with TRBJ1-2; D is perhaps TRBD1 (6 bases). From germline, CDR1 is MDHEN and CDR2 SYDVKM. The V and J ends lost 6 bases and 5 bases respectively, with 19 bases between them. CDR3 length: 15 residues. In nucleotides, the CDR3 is TGTGCCAGCAGGGGGGGGCAGGGCAGTAGGTATGGCTACACCTTC. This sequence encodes CASRGGQGSRYGYTF.

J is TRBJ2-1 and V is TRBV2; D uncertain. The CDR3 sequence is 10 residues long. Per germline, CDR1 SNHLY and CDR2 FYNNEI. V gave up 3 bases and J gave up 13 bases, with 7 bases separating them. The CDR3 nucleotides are TGTGCCAGCAGTGAGAGATCCCAGTTCTTC. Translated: CASSERSQFF. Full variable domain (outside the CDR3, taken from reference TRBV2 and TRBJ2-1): EPEVTQTPSHQVTQMGQEVILRCVPISNHLYFYWYRQILGQKVEFLVSFYNNEISEKSEIFDDQFSVERPDGSNFTLKIRSTKLEDSAMYFCASSERSQFFGPGTRLTVL.

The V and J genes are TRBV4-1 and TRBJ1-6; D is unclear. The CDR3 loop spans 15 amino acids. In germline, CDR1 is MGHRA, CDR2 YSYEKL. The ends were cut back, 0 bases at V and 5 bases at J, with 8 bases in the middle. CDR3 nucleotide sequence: TGCGCCAGCAGCCAAGATAGAGGAGATAATTCACCCCTCCACTTT. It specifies CASSQDRGDNSPLHF.

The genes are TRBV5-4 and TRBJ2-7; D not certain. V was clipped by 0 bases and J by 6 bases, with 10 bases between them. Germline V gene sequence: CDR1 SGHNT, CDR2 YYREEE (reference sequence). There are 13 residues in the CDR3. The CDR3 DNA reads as TGTGCCAGCAGCTTGGCCCCGACGGGCGAGCAGTACTTC. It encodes CASSLAPTGEQYF.

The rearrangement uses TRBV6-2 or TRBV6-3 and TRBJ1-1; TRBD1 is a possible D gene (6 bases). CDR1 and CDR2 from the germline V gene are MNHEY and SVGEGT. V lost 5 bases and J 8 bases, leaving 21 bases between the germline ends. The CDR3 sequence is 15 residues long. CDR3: CASSPREIKGQEAFF. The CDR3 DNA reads TGTGCCAGCAGTCCCCGGGAAATAAAAGGACAGGAAGCTTTCTTT.

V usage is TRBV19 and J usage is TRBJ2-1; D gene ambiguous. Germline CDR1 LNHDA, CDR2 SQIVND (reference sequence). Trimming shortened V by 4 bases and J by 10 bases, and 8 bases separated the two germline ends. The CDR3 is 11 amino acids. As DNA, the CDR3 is TGTGCCAGTAGTACGTCACAAGAGCAGTTCTTC. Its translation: CASSTSQEQFF. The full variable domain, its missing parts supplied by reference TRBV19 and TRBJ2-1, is DGGITQSPKYLFRKEGQNVTLSCEQNLNHDAMYWYRQDPGQGLRLIYYSQIVNDFQKGDIAEGYSVSREKKESFPLTVTSAQKNPTAFYLCASSTSQEQFFGPGTRLTVL.

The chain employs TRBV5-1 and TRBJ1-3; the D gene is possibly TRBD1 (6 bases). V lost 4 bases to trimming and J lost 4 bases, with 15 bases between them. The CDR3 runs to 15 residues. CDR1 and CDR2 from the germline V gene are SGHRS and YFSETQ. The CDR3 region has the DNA TGCGCCAGCAGCCCCAGGGGCACAGCCGGAAACACCATATATTTT. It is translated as CASSPRGTAGNTIYF.

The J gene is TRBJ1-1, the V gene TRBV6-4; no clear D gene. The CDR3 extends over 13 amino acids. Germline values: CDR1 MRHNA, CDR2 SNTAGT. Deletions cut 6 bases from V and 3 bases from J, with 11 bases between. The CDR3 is CASSNRRDTEAFF. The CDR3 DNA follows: TGTGCCAGCAGCAATAGACGGGACACTGAAGCTTTCTTT.